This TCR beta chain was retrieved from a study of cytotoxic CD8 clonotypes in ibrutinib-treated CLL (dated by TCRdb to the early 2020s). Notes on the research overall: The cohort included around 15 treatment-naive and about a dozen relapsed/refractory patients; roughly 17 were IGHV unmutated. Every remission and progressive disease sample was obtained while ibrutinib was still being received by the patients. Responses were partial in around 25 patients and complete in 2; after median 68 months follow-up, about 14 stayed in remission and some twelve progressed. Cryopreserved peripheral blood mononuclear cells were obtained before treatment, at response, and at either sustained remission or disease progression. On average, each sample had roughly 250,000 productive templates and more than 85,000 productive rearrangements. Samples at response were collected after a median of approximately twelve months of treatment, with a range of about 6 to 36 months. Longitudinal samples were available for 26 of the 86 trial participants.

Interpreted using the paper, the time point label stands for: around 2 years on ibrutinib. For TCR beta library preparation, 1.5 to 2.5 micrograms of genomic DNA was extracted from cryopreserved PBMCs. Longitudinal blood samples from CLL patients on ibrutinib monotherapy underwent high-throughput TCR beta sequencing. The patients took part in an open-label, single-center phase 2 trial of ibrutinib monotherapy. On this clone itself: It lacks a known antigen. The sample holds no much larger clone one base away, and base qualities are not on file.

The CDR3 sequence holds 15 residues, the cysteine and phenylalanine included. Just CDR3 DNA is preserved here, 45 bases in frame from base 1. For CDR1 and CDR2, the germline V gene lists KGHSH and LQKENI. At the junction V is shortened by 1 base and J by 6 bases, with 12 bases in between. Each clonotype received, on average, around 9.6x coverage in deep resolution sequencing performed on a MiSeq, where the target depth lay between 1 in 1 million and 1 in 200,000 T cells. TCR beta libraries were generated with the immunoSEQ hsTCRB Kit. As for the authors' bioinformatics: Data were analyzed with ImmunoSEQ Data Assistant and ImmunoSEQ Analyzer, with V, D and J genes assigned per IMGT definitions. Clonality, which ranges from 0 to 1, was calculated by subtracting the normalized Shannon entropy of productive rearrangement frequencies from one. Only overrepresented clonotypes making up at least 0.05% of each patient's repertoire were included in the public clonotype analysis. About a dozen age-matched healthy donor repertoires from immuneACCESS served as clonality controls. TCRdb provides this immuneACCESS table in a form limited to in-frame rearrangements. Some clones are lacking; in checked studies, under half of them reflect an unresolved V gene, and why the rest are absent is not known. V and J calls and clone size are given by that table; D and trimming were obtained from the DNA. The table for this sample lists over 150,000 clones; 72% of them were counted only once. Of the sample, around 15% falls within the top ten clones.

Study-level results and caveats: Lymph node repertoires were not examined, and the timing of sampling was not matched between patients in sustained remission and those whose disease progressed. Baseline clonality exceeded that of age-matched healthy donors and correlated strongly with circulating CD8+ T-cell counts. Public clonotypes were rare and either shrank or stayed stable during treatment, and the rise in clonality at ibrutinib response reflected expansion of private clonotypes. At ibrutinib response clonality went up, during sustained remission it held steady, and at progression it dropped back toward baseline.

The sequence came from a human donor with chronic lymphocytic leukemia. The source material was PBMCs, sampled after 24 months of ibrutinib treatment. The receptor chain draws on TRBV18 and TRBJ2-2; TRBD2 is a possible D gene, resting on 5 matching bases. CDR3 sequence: CASSPQPSSAGELFF. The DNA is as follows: TGTGCCAGCTCACCACAACCTAGCTCCGCCGGGGAGCTGTTTTTT.